This T cell receptor (beta chain) was captured in a study of regulatory dendritic cells for organ transplantation (dated by TCRdb to about 2017). Study-level background: TCRbeta repertoires were sequenced from sorted naive and memory CD4+ and CD8+ T cells before and after allostimulation with regulatory or mature dendritic cells.

The TCRbeta CDR3 regions were amplified in a multiplexed two-step PCR with Vbeta-specific forward primers and Jbeta-specific reverse primers. The TCRbeta libraries were sequenced on an Illumina instrument via the immunoSEQ service. From the authors' description of their analysis: IMGT annotation was used to assign V, D and J genes, and synthetic CDR3 analogues were used to correct the counts for multiplex PCR bias. Repertoire clonality was computed in the immunoSEQ Analyzer as one minus normalized Shannon entropy. Clonal expansion was defined by Fisher's exact test with Benjamini-Hochberg false discovery rate control, using two-tailed P<0.01. TCRdb took this table from immuneACCESS and kept in-frame rearrangements with V and J called. Such tables lack part of the clones; where checked against another copy, unresolved V genes explain under half of the gap, and the rest is unexplained. Clone size and the V and J calls come from that table; the DNA yielded D and trimming. In this sample the table shows under 40,000 clones, about 93% of which occur a single time. The ten largest clones take up over 0.09% of the sample.

As for this clone: The specificity of this receptor is unknown. Base qualities were left out, and no much larger clone turns up one base away.

The CDR3 goes from the cysteine to the phenylalanine over 12 residues. Only CDR3 DNA remains: 36 bases, in frame from the first base. From a lookup of the germline V gene (reference sequence), CDR1 and CDR2 are GTSNPN and SVGIG. The V and J ends are trimmed by 2 bases and 0 bases, leaving 4 bases between them. FACS was used to sort naive T cells as CD45RA+ cells and memory T cells as CD45RO+ CD4+ or CD8+ cells. T cells for TCR sequencing came from a couple of healthy control subjects. Unstimulated sorted T cell subsets were used as baseline controls for the mixed lymphocyte reactions. The Qiagen DNeasy Blood & Tissue Kit was used to extract genomic DNA. Broader findings and caveats from the paper: Repertoires were highly diverse in naive CD4+ and CD8+ T cells, less diverse in memory cells, and most oligoclonal in memory CD8+ cells. The authors pointed out considerable heterogeneity between individuals in the alloreactive memory CD8+ T cell pool, and only a couple of subjects were sequenced. In both subjects, allostimulation led to expansion of memory CD8+ clones, though the expansion induced by regulatory dendritic cells appeared to be more limited than that induced by mature dendritic cells. Of the resting subsets, the one holding the most alloreactive TCR clonotypes was memory CD8+ T cells.

The sample taken for sequencing was naive CD8+ T cells from blood. In light of the paper, this sample's cell subset or site label describes: CD45RA+ naive T cells. This TCR was sampled from a human donor in good health. This sequence uses TRBV30 and TRBJ1-1; the D gene remains uncertain. The DNA is as follows: TGTGCCTGGAGTACAGTGAACACTGAAGCTTTCTTT. It encodes CAWSTVNTEAFF.